This T cell receptor (beta chain) was captured by sequencing in a study of OX40 agonist ivuxolimab in advanced cancers. About the investigation overall: Ivuxolimab, which targeted the costimulatory receptor OX40 (CD134), was an agonistic, fully human IgG2 monoclonal antibody. Partial responses were achieved by three dose-escalation patients, of whom one had hepatocellular carcinoma and two had cutaneous melanoma. The point of sequencing TCRbeta in the periphery was to test whether ivuxolimab changed TCR sequence diversity and drove clonal T-cell expansion. Among the 52 dose-escalation patients, about 19 had hepatocellular carcinoma, around 15 melanoma, 9 renal cell carcinoma and 9 head and neck cancer. In the dose-escalation cohort, roughly 80% of patients were male, and the mean age was approximately 55 years, with a range of roughly 20 to 80. Intravenous ivuxolimab was administered to patients every 2 weeks at six dose levels: 0.01, 0.1, 0.3, 1.5, 3 and 10 mg/kg. Patients were allowed to have had prior anti-PD-1, anti-PD-L1 or anti-CTLA-4 therapy, and around two fifths of the dose-escalation patients had been treated with checkpoint inhibitors. The monotherapy dose-escalation portion (N ≈ 55 patients) of the phase I ivuxolimab trial is reported in the paper. The paper's findings and limits, for the study overall: The antigen specificity of the peripheral T cells that underwent clonal expansion was not determined. On average, CD8+ T cells showed more expanded clones than CD4+ T cells after ivuxolimab. In the 0.1-3.0 mg/kg groups, partial responders were among the patients with the lowest normalized peripheral clonal expansion, particularly in CD8+ T cells. Low levels of normalized T-cell clonal expansion were also seen in some nonresponding patients. At doses of 0.1 to 3.0 mg/kg, clonal expansion of both CD4+ and CD8+ T cells in blood was seen between baseline and week 6.

Patients with autoimmune disease history or receiving systemic immunosuppression were excluded from the trial. Peripheral blood for TCR sequencing was collected from all dose cohorts at baseline, on cycle 4 day 1, and on cycle 7 day 1. Samples were obtained from an open-label, multicenter, first-in-human phase I dose-escalation trial of ivuxolimab. The trial enrolled adults with locally advanced or metastatic head and neck squamous cell, hepatocellular, melanoma or renal cell carcinoma. Before TCR sequencing, CD4+ and CD8+ T cells were separately sorted from peripheral blood. As for this clone: This receptor's antigen is unknown. Base qualities are not recorded, but no much larger clone differs from it by a single base.

There are 13 amino acids in the CDR3, from cysteine to phenylalanine inclusive. CDR3 DNA only is kept here, 39 bases in frame from base 1. Unmatched junction bases come to 2, with V trimmed by 6 bases and J by 0 bases. CDR1 and CDR2, looked up from the germline V gene, are ENHRY and SYGVKD. To sequence the TCRbeta CDR3 region, genomic DNA was isolated from the sorted cells. The immunoSEQ Assay was used to sequence the TCRbeta CDR3 regions. This immuneACCESS table, as held by TCRdb, lists in-frame sequences with V and J called but not all clones. Of the missing ones, under half trace to an unresolved V gene in checked studies; the others have no known cause. Present in this sample are roughly 100,000 clones, 80% to 90% of which were seen just once. The leading ten clones occupy 0.7% to 0.9% of the sample.

The V and J genes are TRBV10-3 and TRBJ2-7; TRBD1 agrees with 7 junctional bases. The sequence was collected from an adult with an advanced solid tumor such as melanoma, head and neck, liver or kidney cancer. Sequenced here: CD4+ or CD8+ T cells sorted from blood, sampled in a trial of the OX40 agonist ivuxolimab. The sequenced DNA: TGTGCCATCAGGGGGACAGTCTCCTACGAGCAGTACTTC. It encodes CAIRGTVSYEQYF.